This paragraph covers one TCR beta chain sequence. Original data processing: Amplification with reference gene primers provided the estimates of nucleated cell counts. Profiling relied on immunoSEQ multiplex PCR, and the TCRdb table lists in-frame clones only, not all of them. D and trimming were read from the DNA, whereas the V and J calls and clone size are those reported in that table. This sample carries 65,000 to 80,000 clones, roughly 90% of them seen once, and the ten largest clones take roughly 9.1%. The data were taken from a study of blood T cell repertoires in COVID-19. Study-level information: Specimens from acute and convalescent COVID-19 originated in the United States, Italy and Spain. PBMCs, B-cell-depleted T cells, or T cells provided the cDNA or gDNA that made up the material.

The germline V gene has CDR1 SGHRS and CDR2 YFSETQ. This CDR3 comprises 15 residues. The junction had 4 bases not matched to a gene; V was cut back by 0 bases and J by 1 base. The clonotype comes from a human donor in a cohort sampled during active COVID-19. Sequenced material: peripheral blood. The chain combines TRBV5-1 with TRBJ2-7; 7 bases are a match to TRBD2. The CDR3 coding sequence is TGCGCCAGCAGCTTGGCTCCTAGCGGTTCCTACGAGCAGTACTTC. It codes for CASSLAPSGSYEQYF.